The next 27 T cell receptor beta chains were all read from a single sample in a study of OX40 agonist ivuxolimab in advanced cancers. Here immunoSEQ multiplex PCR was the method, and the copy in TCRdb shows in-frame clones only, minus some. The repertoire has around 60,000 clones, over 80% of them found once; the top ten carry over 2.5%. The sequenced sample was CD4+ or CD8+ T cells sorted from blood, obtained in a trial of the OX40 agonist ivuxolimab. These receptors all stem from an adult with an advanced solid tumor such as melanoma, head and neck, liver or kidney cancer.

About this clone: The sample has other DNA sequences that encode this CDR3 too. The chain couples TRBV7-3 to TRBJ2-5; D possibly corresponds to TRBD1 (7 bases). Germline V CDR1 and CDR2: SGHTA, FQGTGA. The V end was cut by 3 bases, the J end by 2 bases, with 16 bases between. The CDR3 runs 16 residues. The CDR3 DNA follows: TGTGCCAGCAGCTTGGGACCCAGGGGGGTTCAAGAGACCCAGTACTTC. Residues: CASSLGPRGVQETQYF.

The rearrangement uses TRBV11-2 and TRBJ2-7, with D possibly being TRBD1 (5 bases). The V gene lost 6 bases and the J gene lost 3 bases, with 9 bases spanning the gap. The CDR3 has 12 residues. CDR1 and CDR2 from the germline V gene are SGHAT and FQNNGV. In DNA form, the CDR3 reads TGTGCCAGCAGTCACCAGGGCTACGAGCAGTACTTC. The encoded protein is CASSHQGYEQYF.

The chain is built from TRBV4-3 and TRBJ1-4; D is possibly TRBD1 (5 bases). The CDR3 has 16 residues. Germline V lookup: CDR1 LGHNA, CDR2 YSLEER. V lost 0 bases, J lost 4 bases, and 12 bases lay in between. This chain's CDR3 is CASSQDDPGNNEKLFF. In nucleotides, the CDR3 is TGCGCCAGCAGCCAAGATGATCCAGGGAATAATGAAAAACTGTTTTTT.

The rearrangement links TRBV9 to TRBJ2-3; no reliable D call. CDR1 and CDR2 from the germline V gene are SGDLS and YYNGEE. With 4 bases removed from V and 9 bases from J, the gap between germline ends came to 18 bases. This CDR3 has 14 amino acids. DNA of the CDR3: TGTGCCAGCAGCCCCCCGAACGGCCTCGGGACGCAGTATTTT. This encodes CASSPPNGLGTQYF.

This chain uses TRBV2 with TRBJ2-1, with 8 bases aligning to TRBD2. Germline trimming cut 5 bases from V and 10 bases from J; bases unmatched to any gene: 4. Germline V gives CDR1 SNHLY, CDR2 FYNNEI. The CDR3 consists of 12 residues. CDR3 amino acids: CASSLAGPEQFF. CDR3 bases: TGTGCCAGCAGTTTAGCGGGACCGGAGCAGTTCTTC. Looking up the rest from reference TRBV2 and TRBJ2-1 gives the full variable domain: EPEVTQTPSHQVTQMGQEVILRCVPISNHLYFYWYRQILGQKVEFLVSFYNNEISEKSEIFDDQFSVERPDGSNFTLKIRSTKLEDSAMYFCASSLAGPEQFFGPGTRLTVL.

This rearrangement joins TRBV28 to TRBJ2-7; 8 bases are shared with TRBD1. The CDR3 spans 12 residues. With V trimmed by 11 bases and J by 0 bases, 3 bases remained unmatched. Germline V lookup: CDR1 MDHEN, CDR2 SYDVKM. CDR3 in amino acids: CAGGQGSYEQYF. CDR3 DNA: TGTGCCGGCGGACAGGGCTCCTACGAGCAGTACTTC.

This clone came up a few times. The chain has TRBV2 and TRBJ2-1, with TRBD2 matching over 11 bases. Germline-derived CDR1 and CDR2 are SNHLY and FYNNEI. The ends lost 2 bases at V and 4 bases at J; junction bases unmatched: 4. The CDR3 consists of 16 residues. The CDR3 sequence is CASSEWTSGLYNEQFF. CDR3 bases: TGTGCCAGCAGTGAATGGACTAGCGGGCTGTACAATGAGCAGTTCTTC.

Here the CDR3 reads CSAEAGTKQFF. The CDR3 DNA reads as TGCAGTGCAGAAGCCGGGACCAAGCAGTTCTTC. The rearrangement uses TRBV20-1 and TRBJ2-1; possibly TRBD1 or TRBD2 for D (5 bases each). V shed 6 bases and J shed 11 bases, with 14 bases lying between them. Germline V CDR1 and CDR2: DFQATT, SNEGSKA (reference sequence). The CDR3 is 11 amino acids.

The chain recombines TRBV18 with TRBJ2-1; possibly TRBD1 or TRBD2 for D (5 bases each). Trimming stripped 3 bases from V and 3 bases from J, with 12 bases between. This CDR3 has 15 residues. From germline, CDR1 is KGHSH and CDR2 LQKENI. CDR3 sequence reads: CASSPRDGNYNEQFF. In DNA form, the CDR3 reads TGTGCCAGCTCACCCCGGGACGGAAACTACAATGAGCAGTTCTTC.

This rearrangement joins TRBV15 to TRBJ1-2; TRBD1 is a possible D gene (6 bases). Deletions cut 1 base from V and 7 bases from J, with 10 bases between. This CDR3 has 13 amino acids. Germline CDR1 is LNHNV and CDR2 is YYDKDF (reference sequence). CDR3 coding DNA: TGTGCCACCAGCAGAGGGGGGCGAGGTGGCTACACCTTC. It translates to CATSRGGRGGYTF.

The CDR3 nucleotides are TGTGCCTGGAGTCCTAGTCACAATGAGCAGTTCTTC. Its translation: CAWSPSHNEQFF. The chain links TRBV30 to TRBJ2-1; D is ambiguous. The V gene lost 2 bases and the J gene lost 5 bases, with 7 bases spanning the gap. Germline V lookup: CDR1 GTSNPN, CDR2 SVGIG (reference sequence). This CDR3 has 12 residues.

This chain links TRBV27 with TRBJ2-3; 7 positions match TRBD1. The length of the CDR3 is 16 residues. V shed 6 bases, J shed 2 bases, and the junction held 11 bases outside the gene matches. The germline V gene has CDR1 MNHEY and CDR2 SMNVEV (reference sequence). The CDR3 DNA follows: TGTGCCAGCAGGACGACAGGGCGGCTTTCCACAGATACGCAGTATTTT. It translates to CASRTTGRLSTDTQYF.

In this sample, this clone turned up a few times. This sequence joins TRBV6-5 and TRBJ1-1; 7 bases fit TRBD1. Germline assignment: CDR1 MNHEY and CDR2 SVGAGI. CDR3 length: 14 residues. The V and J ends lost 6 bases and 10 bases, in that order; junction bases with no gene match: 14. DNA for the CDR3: TGTGCCAGCAGCCCCTTAATTCAGGGGGGGGGAGCTTTCTTT. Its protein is CASSPLIQGGGAFF.

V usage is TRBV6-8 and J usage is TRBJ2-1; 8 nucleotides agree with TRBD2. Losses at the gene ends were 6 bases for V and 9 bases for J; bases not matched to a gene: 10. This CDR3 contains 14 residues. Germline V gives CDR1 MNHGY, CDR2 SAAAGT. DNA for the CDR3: TGTGCCAGCAGAACTCCGGCGGGAGGAAGTGAGCAGTTCTTC. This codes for CASRTPAGGSEQFF.

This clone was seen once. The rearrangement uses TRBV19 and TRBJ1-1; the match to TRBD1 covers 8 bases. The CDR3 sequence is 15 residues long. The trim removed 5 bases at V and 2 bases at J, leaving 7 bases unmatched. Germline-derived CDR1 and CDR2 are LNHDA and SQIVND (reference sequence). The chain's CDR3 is CASSPKTGANTEAFF. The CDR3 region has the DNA TGTGCCAGTAGTCCGAAGACAGGGGCTAACACTGAAGCTTTCTTT.

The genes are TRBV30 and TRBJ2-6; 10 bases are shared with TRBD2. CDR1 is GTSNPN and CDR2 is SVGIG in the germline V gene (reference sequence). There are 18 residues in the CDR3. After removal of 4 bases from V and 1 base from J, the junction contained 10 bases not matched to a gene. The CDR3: CAWTRLAGAASGANVLTF. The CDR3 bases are TGTGCCTGGACTCGCCTAGCGGGAGCCGCTTCTGGGGCCAACGTCCTGACTTTC.

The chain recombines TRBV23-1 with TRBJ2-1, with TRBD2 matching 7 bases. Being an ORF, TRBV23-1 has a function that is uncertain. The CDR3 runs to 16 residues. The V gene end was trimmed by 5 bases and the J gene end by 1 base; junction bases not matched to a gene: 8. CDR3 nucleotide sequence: TGCGCCAGCAGTTCTATAGCGGGTACTTCCTACAATGAGCAGTTCTTC. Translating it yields CASSSIAGTSYNEQFF.

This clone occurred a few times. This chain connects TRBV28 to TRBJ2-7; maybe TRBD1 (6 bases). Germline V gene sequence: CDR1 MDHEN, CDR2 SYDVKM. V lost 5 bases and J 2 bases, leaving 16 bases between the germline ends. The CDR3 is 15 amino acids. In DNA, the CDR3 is TGTGCCAGCAGTACTACCGGGACAAGTCCCTACGAGCAGTACTTC. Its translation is CASSTTGTSPYEQYF.

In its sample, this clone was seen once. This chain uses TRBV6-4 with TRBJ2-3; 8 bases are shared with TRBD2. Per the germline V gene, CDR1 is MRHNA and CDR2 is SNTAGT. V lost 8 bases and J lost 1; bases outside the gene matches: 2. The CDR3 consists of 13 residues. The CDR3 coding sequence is TGTGCCAGCCGGGGGGGCCGCACAGATACGCAGTATTTT. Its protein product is CASRGGRTDTQYF.

The CDR3 bases are TGTGCCAGCAGTTACTATTCAGGGAGCAATCAGCCCCAGCATTTT. Protein sequence: CASSYYSGSNQPQHF. The chain employs TRBV6-5 and TRBJ1-5; possible D gene TRBD1, 5 bases. In germline, CDR1 is MNHEY, CDR2 SVGAGI. V was trimmed by 1 base and J by 1 base, leaving 8 bases between them. The CDR3 sequence is 15 residues long.

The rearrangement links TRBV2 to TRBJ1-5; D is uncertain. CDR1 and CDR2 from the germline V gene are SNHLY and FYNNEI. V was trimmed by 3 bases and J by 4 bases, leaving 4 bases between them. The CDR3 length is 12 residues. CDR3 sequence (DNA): TGTGCCAGCAGTGACTTAAATCAGCCCCAGCATTTT. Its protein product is CASSDLNQPQHF.

The CDR3 DNA reads as TGTGCCAGCAGCTTGACAGGTGTTAACTATGGCTACACCTTC. It codes for CASSLTGVNYGYTF. The chain employs TRBV5-5 and TRBJ1-2, with D possibly matching TRBD1 (5 bases). Germline V lookup: CDR1 SGHKS, CDR2 YYEKEE (reference sequence). The CDR3 has 14 residues. Trimming cost V 1 base and J 1 base, with 8 bases left between them. The whole variable domain, filled in from reference TRBV5-5 and TRBJ1-2, reads DAGVTQSPTHLIKTRGQQVTLRCSPISGHKSVSWYQQVLGQGPQFIFQYYEKEERGRGNFPDRFSARQFPNYSSELNVNALLLGDSALYLCASSLTGVNYGYTFGSGTRLTVV.

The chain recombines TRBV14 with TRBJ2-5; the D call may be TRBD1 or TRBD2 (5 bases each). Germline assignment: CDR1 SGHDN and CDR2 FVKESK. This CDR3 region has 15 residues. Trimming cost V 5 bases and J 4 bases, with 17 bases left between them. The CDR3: CASSWGPRSGETQYF. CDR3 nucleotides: TGTGCCAGCAGCTGGGGACCGAGAAGCGGAGAGACCCAGTACTTC.

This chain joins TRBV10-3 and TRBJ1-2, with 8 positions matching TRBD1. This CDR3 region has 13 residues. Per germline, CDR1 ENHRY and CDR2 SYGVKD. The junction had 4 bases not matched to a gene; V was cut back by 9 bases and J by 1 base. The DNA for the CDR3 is TGTGCCATTAACAGGGGGAGTAACTATGGCTACACCTTC. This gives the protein CAINRGSNYGYTF.

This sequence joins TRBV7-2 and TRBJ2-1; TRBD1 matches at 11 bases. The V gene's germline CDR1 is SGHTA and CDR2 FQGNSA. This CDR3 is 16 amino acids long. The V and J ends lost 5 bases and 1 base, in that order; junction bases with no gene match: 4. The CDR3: CASSLGQGASYNEQFF. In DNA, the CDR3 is TGTGCCAGCAGCCTCGGACAGGGGGCGTCCTACAATGAGCAGTTCTTC.

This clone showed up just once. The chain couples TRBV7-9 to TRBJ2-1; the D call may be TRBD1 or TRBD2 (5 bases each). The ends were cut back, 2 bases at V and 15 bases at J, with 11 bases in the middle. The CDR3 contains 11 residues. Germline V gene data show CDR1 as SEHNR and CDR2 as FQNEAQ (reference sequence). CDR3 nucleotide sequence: TGTGCCAGCAGCTTATCCGGGGACCTGTTCTTC. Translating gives CASSLSGDLFF. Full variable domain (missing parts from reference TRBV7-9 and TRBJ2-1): DTGVSQNPRHKITKRGQNVTFRCDPISEHNRLYWYRQTLGQGPEFLTYFQNEAQLEKSRLLSDRFSAERPKGSFSTLEIQRTEQGDSAMYLCASSLSGDLFFGPGTRLTVL.

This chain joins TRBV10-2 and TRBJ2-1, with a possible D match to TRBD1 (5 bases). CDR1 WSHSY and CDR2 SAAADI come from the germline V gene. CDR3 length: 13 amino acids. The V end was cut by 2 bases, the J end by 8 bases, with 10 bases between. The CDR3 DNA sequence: TGCGCCAGCAGTGAGAGGGGCCGGGATGAGCAGTTCTTC. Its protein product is CASSERGRDEQFF.